These T cell receptor beta chains were read from a single sample in a study of CD8+ T cells in alopecia areata. TCRdb's copy holds only in-frame clones and misses some; the assay was immunoSEQ multiplex PCR. The table records some 200,000 clones, roughly 62% of them present only once. Sequenced here: CD8+ T cells sorted from blood, sampled at week 24, from a patient treated with tofacitinib. The receptor source for this set is a human donor with alopecia areata. The CDR3 runs from the conserved cysteine through the conserved F or W. D genes are given only for firm matches.

>TRBJ1-2|TRBV2|.
CASSLPTESYGYTF
>TRBJ2-7|TRBV19|TRBD1
CASSPGQGLREQYF
>TRBJ2-1|TRBV11-2|TRBD2
CASSLVVSGTYNEQFF
>TRBJ1-2|TRBV30|.
CAWSLRPGYTF
>TRBJ2-7|TRBV11-2|TRBD1
CASSFGGTGSYEQYF
>TRBJ1-1|TRBV2|.
CARQGSNTEAFF
>TRBJ2-5|TRBV27|TRBD1
CASSTRQGLQETQYF
>TRBJ2-7|TRBV4-1|.
CASSQDHWEVFRVEQYF
>TRBJ2-7|TRBV30|.
CAWSGGFYEQYF
>TRBJ2-7|TRBV5-1|TRBD1
CASSQTGTGNYEQYF
>TRBJ1-1|TRBV2|.
CASSGERTENTEAFF
>TRBJ1-2|TRBV2|TRBD1
CASRRRDSVANYGYTF
>TRBJ1-2|TRBV27|.
CASSHFPWARPYGYTF
>TRBJ1-1|TRBV9|.
CASSAELGAEAFF
>TRBJ2-5|TRBV5-1|.
CASSSSTDMETQYF
>TRBJ2-7|TRBV13|TRBD1
CASSSRDRVAEQYF